This T cell receptor beta chain came from a study of post-analysis software for immune sequencing data. Germline V gives CDR1 SGHRS, CDR2 YFSETQ. The V and J ends lost 0 bases and 7 bases respectively, with 13 bases between them. The CDR3 sequence is 15 residues long. Sequencing libraries made from TCR beta cDNA carried unique molecular identifiers. With roughly 1 to 11 million T cells as the source, about half a million cDNA molecules resulted. TCRdb used MiXCR to reprocess the PCR reads, holding one entry per CDR3 protein. The sample carries some 260,000 distinct CDR3 sequences, 35% to 40% recorded once. Points from the study as a whole: Normalized Chao1 diversity was significantly lower in multiple sclerosis patients than in controls. Relative to controls, patients had several TRBV segments at higher frequency, with TRBV5-6, TRBV5-1 and TRBV20-1 among these.

A remark on this clonotype: Its target is unknown.

This sequence joins TRBV5-1 and TRBJ1-4; maybe TRBD1 (6 bases). The source is a girl aged 5 to 17 with multiple sclerosis. Sequenced material: blood. The CDR3 DNA sequence: TGCGCCAGCAGCTTGGGTCAGGGGAGAAGTGAAAAACTGTTTTTT. Its protein product is CASSLGQGRSEKLFF.